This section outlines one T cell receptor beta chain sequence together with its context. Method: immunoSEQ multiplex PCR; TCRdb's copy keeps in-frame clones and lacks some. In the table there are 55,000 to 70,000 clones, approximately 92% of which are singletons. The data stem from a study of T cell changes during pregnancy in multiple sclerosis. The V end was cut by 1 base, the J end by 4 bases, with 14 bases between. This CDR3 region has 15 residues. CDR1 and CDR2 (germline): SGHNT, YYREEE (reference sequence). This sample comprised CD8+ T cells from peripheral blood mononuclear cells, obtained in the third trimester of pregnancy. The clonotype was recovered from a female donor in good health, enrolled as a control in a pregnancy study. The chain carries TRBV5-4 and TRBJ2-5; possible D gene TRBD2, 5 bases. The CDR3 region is CASSLKIGGIETQYF. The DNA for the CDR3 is TGTGCCAGCAGCTTGAAGATCGGAGGCATAGAGACCCAGTACTTC.